The 13 T cell receptor beta chains below come from one sample, sequenced in a study of CD8+CD57+ T cells in acquired aplastic anemia. An expansion of CD8+CD57+ cells by flow cytometry had been shown in patients chosen for sequencing. The use of genomic DNA as template underpinned the TCR beta VDJ and CDR3 profiling. MiXCR, run by TCRdb on the reads, gives a single entry per CDR3 protein. The table includes 150,000 to 200,000 distinct CDR3 sequences, 71% detected once. The sequenced sample consisted of sorted CD4+, CD8+, or CD8+CD57+ T cells (not recorded which) from PBMCs. The receptors shown here come from a human donor with aplastic anemia.

This clonotype was detected a few times. The chain is built from TRBV7-2 and TRBJ1-2, with D unclear. There are 13 residues in the CDR3. Germline V CDR1 and CDR2: SGHTA, FQGNSA. V lost 5 bases and J lost 7, with 14 bases in between. DNA of the CDR3: TGTGCCAGCAGCCTCCTGGTGTATATTGGCTACACCTTC. Its protein is CASSLLVYIGYTF.

This clonotype was observed a few times. The genes are TRBV7-8 and TRBJ2-7; 9 nucleotides match TRBD2. This CDR3 spans 15 amino acids. Germline V gene data show CDR1 as SGHVS and CDR2 as FQNEAQ. With V trimmed by 1 base and J by 2 bases, 3 bases remained unmatched. In DNA, the CDR3 is TGTGCCAGCAGCTTAGATGGCGGGGGGGCCTACGAGCAGTACTTC. Translating it yields CASSLDGGGAYEQYF.

This chain uses TRBV11-3 with TRBJ1-3; perhaps TRBD1 as D (5 bases). The CDR3 has 15 residues. CDR1 SGHNT and CDR2 YENEEA come from the germline V gene. The V end was cut by 3 bases, the J end by 4 bases, with 13 bases between. In DNA, the CDR3 is TGTGCCAGCAGCTTGGTAGGGACCCTGGGAAACACCATATATTTT. Translating it yields CASSLVGTLGNTIYF.

The V and J genes are TRBV7-8 and TRBJ1-6; D is unresolved. The germline V and J ends were trimmed by 5 bases and 6 bases, with 5 bases remaining between them. CDR1 is SGHVS, CDR2 FQNEAQ, per germline. The CDR3 is 12 amino acids. The CDR3 sequence: CASSQVNSPLHF. CDR3 nucleotides: TGTGCCAGCAGCCAAGTTAATTCACCCCTCCACTTT. Looking up the rest from reference TRBV7-8 and TRBJ1-6 gives the full variable domain: GAGVSQSPRYKVAKRGQDVALRCDPISGHVSLFWYQQALGQGPEFLTYFQNEAQLDKSGLPSDRFFAERPEGSVSTLKIQRTQQEDSAVYLCASSQVNSPLHFGNGTRLTVT.

The V and J genes are TRBV5-1 and TRBJ2-7, with D possibly being TRBD2 (6 bases). CDR3 length: 13 residues. V was clipped by 7 bases and J by 4 bases, with 15 bases between them. Germline V gene lookup returns CDR1 SGHRS and CDR2 YFSETQ. The CDR3 DNA reads TGCGCCAGCGCCTTTGGGACTGCTTACGAGCAGTACTTC. Translated: CASAFGTAYEQYF.

V usage is TRBV15 and J usage is TRBJ2-3; unclear D gene. Between the trimmed V and J ends, which lost 2 bases and 6 bases, there was a span of 9 bases. Germline assignment: CDR1 LNHNV and CDR2 YYDKDF (reference sequence). The CDR3 spans 13 residues. CDR3 in amino acids: CATSRQATDTQYF. CDR3 in DNA: TGTGCCACCAGCAGACAGGCAACCGATACGCAGTATTTT.

The sample holds one count of this clonotype. CDR3 DNA: TGTGCCAGCAGCCTGCGACTGGACTATTCCGAGCAGTACTTC. Translated, it gives CASSLRLDYSEQYF. This rearrangement joins TRBV2 to TRBJ2-7, with TRBD2 as a possible D gene (6 bases). Deletions cut 6 bases from V and 6 bases from J, with 18 bases between. The germline V gene encodes CDR1 SNHLY and CDR2 FYNNEI. The CDR3 runs 14 residues.

The chain has TRBV10-2 and TRBJ1-4; D is unclear. V was pared by 0 bases and J by 5 bases, with 13 bases between. The CDR3 loop spans 16 amino acids. Germline V gene lookup returns CDR1 WSHSY and CDR2 SAAADI. DNA for the CDR3: TGCGCCAGCAGTGAGTCGGATGGACGGTACAATGAAAAACTGTTTTTT. Its protein product is CASSESDGRYNEKLFF.

This chain links TRBV11-1 with TRBJ1-1; D unresolved. This CDR3 contains 15 residues. Deletions cut 5 bases from V and 5 bases from J, with 18 bases between. Per the germline V gene, CDR1 is SGHAT and CDR2 is FQDESV (reference sequence). CDR3 nucleotide sequence: TGTGCCAGCAGCCAAGTAGTGTCGGGCCAGACTGAAGCTTTCTTT. Translated: CASSQVVSGQTEAFF.

The rearrangement links TRBV5-6 to TRBJ2-7; no firm D call. This CDR3 has 13 amino acids. V lost 4 bases and J lost 2, with 10 bases in between. The germline gives CDR1 SGHDT, CDR2 YYEEEE. CDR3 in DNA: TGTGCCAGCAGCCCCGGTGTGACCTACGAGCAGTACTTC. Amino acid sequence: CASSPGVTYEQYF.

The chain has TRBV20-1 and TRBJ2-1, with D perhaps matching TRBD2 (6 bases). The germline gives CDR1 DFQATT, CDR2 SNEGSKA (reference sequence). Trimming shortened V by 3 bases and J by 6 bases, and 24 bases separated the two germline ends. The length of the CDR3 is 17 residues. CDR3 residues: CSASAAPGSGDRNEQFF. The CDR3 region has the DNA TGCAGTGCTAGCGCTGCCCCAGGGTCGGGAGACCGCAATGAGCAGTTCTTC.

This chain uses TRBV20-1 with TRBJ2-7; D may be TRBD2 (6 bases). Trimming took off 3 bases at V and 4 bases at J, with 10 bases between the two ends. Germline V gene sequence: CDR1 DFQATT, CDR2 SNEGSKA (reference sequence). The CDR3 totals 12 residues. The CDR3 sequence: CSARRDQYEQYF. Written as DNA, the CDR3 is TGCAGTGCTAGGCGGGACCAATACGAGCAGTACTTC.

This clonotype was seen a handful of times. This chain joins TRBV5-1 and TRBJ1-2; D uncertain. This CDR3 has 15 amino acids. The germline gives CDR1 SGHRS, CDR2 YFSETQ. V was cut by 0 bases and J by 8 bases, with 17 bases left in between. The CDR3 region has the DNA TGCGCCAGCAGCTTGGGAGCTTTGACCGGTTACGGCTACACCTTC. Its translation: CASSLGALTGYGYTF.